What follows are 22 T cell receptor beta chains derived from one specimen sequenced in a study of regulatory T cells in long-lasting Graves disease. Time point noted: persistent/refractory GD, antithyroid drugs over 5 years with positive TRAb. The TCR library was prepared using RNA isolated from PBMCs. HTBI primers from iRepertoire and Arm-PCR of CDR3 regions yielded the TCR beta libraries. A single record per CDR3 protein comes from TCRdb applying MiXCR to the multiplex PCR reads. The table lists a few hundred thousand distinct CDR3 sequences, approximately 22% of them singletons. The source was peripheral blood mononuclear cells (PBMCs), collected when the disease was refractory, from a patient treated with antithyroid drugs. The receptors here all came from a female donor with Graves disease.

This clonotype showed up many times. The chain carries TRBV7-8 and TRBJ1-4; no clear D. Germline values: CDR1 SGHVS, CDR2 FQNEAQ. The CDR3 spans 14 residues. Trimming stripped 4 bases from V and 5 bases from J, with 11 bases between. The CDR3 sequence: CASSSTVQNEKLFF. In DNA form, the CDR3 reads TGTGCCAGCAGCTCCACCGTACAGAATGAAAAACTGTTTTTT.

This clonotype has ten or more counts. V is TRBV7-9 and J is TRBJ2-7; unclear D gene. Per the germline V gene, CDR1 is SEHNR and CDR2 is FQNEAQ (reference sequence). The CDR3 sequence is 13 residues long. The V end was cut by 1 base, the J end by 5 bases, with 9 bases between. CDR3 DNA: TGTGCCAGCAGCTTAGTGCAGTACCACGAGCAGTACTTC. Protein: CASSLVQYHEQYF.

This clonotype turned up a few times. The junction departs from germline at one end; a sequencing error may be responsible. The V and J genes are TRBV15 and TRBJ1-3; D not resolved. The CDR3 sequence is 14 residues long. Germline CDR1 and CDR2: LNHNV and YYDKDF (reference sequence). This chain's CDR3 is CATSREASENTIYF. As DNA, the CDR3 is TGTGCCACCAGCAGAGAGGCTTCTGAAAACACCATATATTTT.

Only a few counts were recorded for this clonotype. A much larger clone differs from this one at a single base, so this may be a read error. The V call is TRBV28, the J call TRBJ2-7, with 8 positions matching TRBD2. This CDR3 spans 15 amino acids. Germline CDR1 MDHEN, CDR2 SYDVKM. CDR3 sequence (DNA): TGTGCCAGCAGTCCCCAGGGTAGCGGGATCTACGAGCGGTACTTC. Protein sequence: CASSPQGSGIYERYF.

This chain links TRBV30 with TRBJ1-1, with no clear D. This CDR3 comprises 13 residues. Trimming stripped 1 base from V and 3 bases from J, with 9 bases between. Germline CDR1 reads GTSNPN; CDR2 reads SVGIG (reference sequence). CDR3 loop: CAWSGAPDTEAFF. For the CDR3, the DNA is TGTGCCTGGAGTGGGGCCCCTGACACTGAAGCTTTCTTT.

This clonotype showed up many times. The chain has TRBV28 and TRBJ1-1, with 10 bases aligning to TRBD1. Losses at the gene ends were 6 bases for V and 4 bases for J; bases not matched to a gene: 5. The germline V gene encodes CDR1 MDHEN and CDR2 SYDVKM. The CDR3 runs to 14 residues. CDR3 in DNA: TGTGCCAGCAGGGGGGACAGGGGTTTCACTGAAGCTTTCTTT. As protein: CASRGDRGFTEAFF.

Note on this clonotype: Possible read error: a much larger clone is one base away. The chain links TRBV7-2 to TRBJ1-1; 7 nucleotides align to TRBD1. CDR3 length equals 14 residues. The trim removed 5 bases at V and 1 base at J, leaving 4 bases unmatched. From germline, CDR1 is SGHTA and CDR2 FQGNSA. CDR3 in DNA: TGTGCCAGCAGCCCATACAGGGGGAACACTGAAGCTTTCTTT. It yields the protein CASSPYRGNTEAFF.

This clonotype was detected ten times or more. The junction differs from germline at one of its ends, possibly a read error. The chain is built from TRBV3-1 and TRBJ1-4; D remains ambiguous. CDR3 length equals 11 residues. Looked up from germline, CDR1 is LGHDT and CDR2 is YNNKEL (reference sequence). The CDR3 reads CASSQGEKLFF. For the CDR3, the DNA is TGCGCCAGCAGCCAAGGTGAAAAACTGTTTTTT.

This clonotype was seen at least ten times. V and J are TRBV15 and TRBJ2-7; TRBD1 is a possible D gene (6 bases). The V gene's germline CDR1 is LNHNV and CDR2 YYDKDF (reference sequence). The CDR3 sequence is 15 residues long. Trimming stripped 1 base from V and 5 bases from J, with 15 bases between. The CDR3 region is CATSRVLGQGNEQYF. The CDR3 DNA is TGTGCCACCAGCAGAGTACTTGGGCAGGGGAACGAGCAGTACTTC.

The chain has TRBV6-1 and TRBJ2-5; TRBD2 agrees at 8 bases. CDR1 is MNHNS, CDR2 SASEGT, per germline. The CDR3 consists of 15 residues. The V segment lost 5 bases and the J segment 5 bases; nucleotides outside the gene matches: 10. In DNA, the CDR3 is TGTGCCAGCAGTCGTTACGGGGGGGCCCGGGAGACCCAGTACTTC. Residues: CASSRYGGARETQYF.

This clonotype was detected many times. The rearrangement links TRBV2 to TRBJ2-7, with D unclear. CDR1 and CDR2 (germline): SNHLY, FYNNEI. The CDR3 length is 13 residues. The V end was cut by 1 base, the J end by 3 bases, with 7 bases between. CDR3 in DNA: TGTGCCAGCAGTGAAGAGGAGTTCTACGAGCAGTACTTC. Its protein is CASSEEEFYEQYF.

This clonotype occurred a few times. This chain connects TRBV6-1 to TRBJ2-6, with TRBD2 as a possible D gene (5 bases). V was trimmed by 7 bases and J by 0 bases, leaving 10 bases between them. The CDR3 length is 15 residues. CDR1 and CDR2 (germline): MNHNS, SASEGT. The CDR3 here is CASKLGLSGANVLTF. The CDR3 DNA reads TGTGCCAGCAAACTAGGCCTCTCTGGGGCCAACGTCCTGACTTTC.

This chain uses TRBV30 with TRBJ2-7; D may be TRBD1 (6 bases). This CDR3 has 11 amino acids. Germline V gene lookup returns CDR1 GTSNPN and CDR2 SVGIG (reference sequence). V was pared by 5 bases and J by 6 bases, with 11 bases between. CDR3 sequence (DNA): TGTGCCTGGGCTACAGGGTCCGAGCAGTACTTC. It specifies CAWATGSEQYF.

Many counts were recorded for this clonotype. V is TRBV7-9 and J is TRBJ2-5; 7 bases are shared with TRBD1. The CDR3 runs 15 residues. CDR1 and CDR2 from the germline V gene are SEHNR and FQNEAQ (reference sequence). V was pared by 5 bases and J by 5 bases, with 11 bases of the junction left unmatched. Here the CDR3 reads CASSAYGDSSETQYF. The DNA of the CDR3 is TGTGCCAGCAGCGCTTATGGGGACAGCAGCGAGACCCAGTACTTC.

There are many counts of this clonotype. The J gene is TRBJ1-1, the V gene TRBV7-8, with a weak D call TRBD1 (5 bases). CDR1 is SGHVS and CDR2 is FQNEAQ in the germline V gene. The CDR3 covers 12 residues. V lost 5 bases to trimming and J lost 6 bases, with 10 bases between them. The CDR3 coding sequence is TGTGCCAGCAGCGTCTGGGGGGCTGAAGCTTTCTTT. Protein sequence: CASSVWGAEAFF.

This clonotype occurred a few times. CDR3 in DNA: TGCGCCAGCAGCTTCGAGCGCTCTGGAAACACCATATATTTT. Translating gives CASSFERSGNTIYF. This sequence joins TRBV5-1 and TRBJ1-3; D is ambiguous. Trimming shortened V by 2 bases and J by 0 bases, and 6 bases separated the two germline ends. Germline loops: CDR1 SGHRS, CDR2 YFSETQ. CDR3 length: 14 residues.

This clonotype has just a few counts. This chain joins TRBV7-9 and TRBJ2-7, with a weak D call TRBD2 (5 bases). V shed 7 bases and J shed 0 bases, with 10 bases lying between them. This CDR3 contains 13 residues. Germline assignment: CDR1 SEHNR and CDR2 FQNEAQ (reference sequence). CDR3 residues: CASTSAVSYEQYF. The CDR3 region has the DNA TGTGCCAGCACCTCAGCGGTCTCCTACGAGCAGTACTTC.

Turning to this clonotype: A clone one base away is much larger, so this may be a read error. The chain recombines TRBV10-3 with TRBJ1-1; unclear D gene. Germline V gene data show CDR1 as ENHRY and CDR2 as SYGVKD. The CDR3 has 13 amino acids. The CDR3 nucleotides are TGTGCCACTGGGCGAGGCGAGAGCACTGAAACTTTCTTT. This translates into CATGRGESTETFF.

As concerns this clonotype: This may come from a read error, since a much larger clone is one base off. The chain has TRBV6-2 or TRBV6-3 and TRBJ2-7, with D tentatively TRBD1 (6 bases). V was shortened by 6 bases and J by 3 bases, with 15 bases between the two germline ends. The CDR3 has 14 residues. Germline-derived CDR1 and CDR2 are MNHEY and SVGEGT. CDR3 sequence reads: CASRRDIWNYEQYF. The CDR3 DNA is TGTGCCAGCAGGAGGGACATTTGGAACTACGAGCAGTACTTC.

This chain connects TRBV24-1 to TRBJ1-3; no definite D call. The CDR3 consists of 15 residues. Germline CDR1 is KGHDR and CDR2 is SFDVKD. Trimming removed 0 bases at V and 0 bases at J, with 5 bases between. CDR3 nucleotides: TGTGCCACCAGTGATTTGCAGGACTCTGGAAACACCATATATTTT. Translating gives CATSDLQDSGNTIYF.

This clonotype was seen at least ten times. J is TRBJ2-5 and V is TRBV28, with 9 bases fitting TRBD2. This CDR3 contains 14 residues. Germline V gene sequence: CDR1 MDHEN, CDR2 SYDVKM. J was trimmed by 5 bases and V by 2 bases; bases with no gene match: 3. The CDR3 sequence is CASSLAGGFETQYF. The CDR3 coding sequence is TGTGCCAGCAGTTTAGCGGGGGGGTTCGAGACCCAGTACTTC.

This clonotype was picked up many times. The rearrangement uses TRBV11-2 and TRBJ1-2; the D is unclear. The V end lost 0 bases, the J end lost 4 bases, and 12 bases lay between the germline ends. Looked up from germline, CDR1 is SGHAT and CDR2 is FQNNGV. The CDR3 is 15 amino acids. CDR3 in amino acids: CASSLDPERSYGYTF. In DNA form, the CDR3 reads TGTGCCAGCAGCTTAGATCCGGAGCGGAGCTATGGCTACACCTTC.